The next 26 T cell receptor beta chains were all read from a single sample in a study of cytomegalovirus exposure and HLA in healthy donors. Both 60 Vbeta primers and 13 Jbeta primers went into the PCR. Libraries were prepared by immunoSEQ multiplex PCR; TCRdb keeps only in-frame clonotypes and omits some of them. The data show fewer than 150,000 clones, around 80% seen once. The sequenced sample consisted of PBMCs. The source is a man aged 35 to 55 in good health and CMV-seropositive.

The CDR3 region is CASSSRDFWNTEAFF. CDR3 sequence (DNA): TGTGCCAGCAGCTCGAGGGACTTCTGGAACACTGAAGCTTTCTTT. The chain combines TRBV7-6 with TRBJ1-1; a possible D gene is TRBD1 (5 bases). In germline, CDR1 is SGHVS, CDR2 FNYEAQ. The CDR3 sequence is 15 residues long. V lost 4 bases to trimming and J lost 1 base, with 13 bases between them. Filled out from reference TRBV7-6 and TRBJ1-1, the complete variable domain reads GAGVSQSPRYKVTKRGQDVALRCDPISGHVSLYWYRQALGQGPEFLTYFNYEAQQDKSGLPNDRFSAERPEGSISTLTIQRTEQRDSAMYRCASSSRDFWNTEAFFGQGTRLTVV.

This chain links TRBV7-6 with TRBJ1-1, with D possibly TRBD1 on 6 matching bases. Germline loops: CDR1 SGHVS, CDR2 FNYEAQ. CDR3 length: 16 amino acids. Trimming removed 1 base at V and 1 base at J, with 13 bases between. The CDR3: CASSLGIGQSNTEAFF. The CDR3 nucleotides read TGTGCCAGCAGCTTAGGGATCGGACAGTCGAACACTGAAGCTTTCTTT.

The chain couples TRBV19 to TRBJ2-7, with 8 bases that match TRBD1. The CDR3 is 14 amino acids. The V segment lost 1 base and the J segment 6 bases; nucleotides outside the gene matches: 5. CDR1 and CDR2 from the germline V gene are LNHDA and SQIVND (reference sequence). CDR3 nucleotides: TGTGCCAGTAGTATAGGCAGGGGGCTCGGCGAGCAGTACTTC. It specifies CASSIGRGLGEQYF.

The rearrangement joins TRBV5-1 to TRBJ2-5, with TRBD2 matching over 9 bases. Unmatched junction bases numbered 2, after V lost 0 bases and J lost 2 bases. The CDR3 runs to 15 residues. Germline V gene lookup returns CDR1 SGHRS and CDR2 YFSETQ. This chain's CDR3 is CASSLGLAAQETQYF. The CDR3 nucleotides are TGCGCCAGCAGCTTGGGACTAGCGGCACAAGAGACCCAGTACTTC.

The chain has TRBV19 and TRBJ2-2, with 7 nucleotides matching TRBD1. Germline V gene data show CDR1 as LNHDA and CDR2 as SQIVND (reference sequence). J was trimmed by 4 bases and V by 5 bases; bases with no gene match: 7. The CDR3 totals 15 residues. CDR3 nucleotides: TGTGCCAGTAGTTTAACGGGACAGCCCACCGGGGAGCTGTTTTTT. Residues: CASSLTGQPTGELFF.

This clone appeared once. The genes are TRBV6-5 and TRBJ2-7; 9 bases are a match to TRBD1. The CDR3 totals 15 residues. Per the germline V gene, CDR1 is MNHEY and CDR2 is SVGAGI. The J segment lost 2 bases and the V segment lost 4 bases, leaving 6 bases of the junction unmatched. CDR3 nucleotides: TGTGCCAGCAGTTCCTGGGACAGGGCCCCCTACGAGCAGTACTTC. It yields the protein CASSSWDRAPYEQYF.

CDR3 sequence reads: CASSSRTSGSTDTQYF. The DNA of the CDR3 is TGTGCCAGCAGCTCCCGGACTAGCGGCAGCACAGATACGCAGTATTTT. J is TRBJ2-3 and V is TRBV7-6; 10 nucleotides match TRBD2. With 4 bases clipped from V and 0 bases from J, the junction kept 4 bases outside the gene matches. The CDR3 totals 16 residues. The germline V gene encodes CDR1 SGHVS and CDR2 FNYEAQ.

The rearrangement links TRBV5-4 to TRBJ2-5; TRBD2 agrees at 8 bases. With 4 bases clipped from V and 5 bases from J, the junction kept 13 bases outside the gene matches. Germline CDR1 SGHNT, CDR2 YYREEE (reference sequence). This CDR3 has 16 residues. CDR3: CASSRLTGGSGETQYF. DNA for the CDR3: TGTGCCAGCAGCCGACTGACGGGAGGGAGTGGGGAGACCCAGTACTTC.

The chain has TRBV6-1 and TRBJ2-1; no definite D call. The CDR3 covers 14 residues. Trimming cost V 8 bases and J 8 bases, with 19 bases left between them. The V gene's germline CDR1 is MNHNS and CDR2 SASEGT. CDR3 in amino acids: CASDVFGGTDEQFF. The CDR3 DNA follows: TGTGCCAGCGATGTGTTCGGCGGCACGGATGAGCAGTTCTTC.

The chain has TRBV2 and TRBJ1-1; unclear D gene. Trimming stripped 7 bases from V and 9 bases from J, with 18 bases between. The CDR3 totals 13 residues. Germline CDR1 SNHLY, CDR2 FYNNEI. Here the CDR3 reads CASIPGRGKKAFF. Written as DNA, the CDR3 is TGTGCCAGCATCCCCGGCAGAGGGAAGAAAGCTTTCTTT. Using reference TRBV2 and TRBJ1-1 for the parts outside the CDR3, the full variable domain is EPEVTQTPSHQVTQMGQEVILRCVPISNHLYFYWYRQILGQKVEFLVSFYNNEISEKSEIFDDQFSVERPDGSNFTLKIRSTKLEDSAMYFCASIPGRGKKAFFGQGTRLTVV.

This clone was seen more than once but under ten times. The genes are TRBV29-1 and TRBJ1-2, with D perhaps matching TRBD1 (5 bases). Germline values: CDR1 SQVTM, CDR2 ANQGSEA. V was cut by 7 bases and J by 10 bases, with 16 bases left in between. CDR3 size: 11 residues. CDR3 in DNA: TGCAGCGCAACGACAACGGGGGACTACACCTTC. Amino acids: CSATTTGDYTF.

In its sample, this clone was seen a few times. The chain couples TRBV19 to TRBJ2-2; D may be TRBD2 (6 bases). Trimming took off 1 base at V and 1 base at J, with 7 bases between the two ends. This CDR3 has 15 amino acids. Germline-derived CDR1 and CDR2 are LNHDA and SQIVND (reference sequence). This CDR3 reads CASSIGSGNTGELFF. Written as DNA, the CDR3 is TGTGCCAGTAGTATAGGTAGCGGGAACACCGGGGAGCTGTTTTTT.

This chain uses TRBV30 with TRBJ1-1; TRBD1 is a possible D gene (6 bases). The CDR3 is made up of 16 amino acids. The V and J ends lost 0 bases and 6 bases respectively, with 20 bases between them. The germline CDR1 and CDR2 sequences are GTSNPN and SVGIG (reference sequence). Here the CDR3 reads CAWSVSGTLVWAEAFF. The CDR3 nucleotides are TGTGCCTGGAGTGTAAGCGGGACACTGGTTTGGGCTGAAGCTTTCTTT.

This chain connects TRBV10-3 to TRBJ1-2; D might be TRBD1 (6 bases). This CDR3 is 14 amino acids long. Trimming pared 8 bases from V and 0 bases from J, leaving 13 bases between. Germline-derived CDR1 and CDR2 are ENHRY and SYGVKD. The CDR3, as DNA: TGTGCCATCCAAGTTACAGGGACTAACTATGGCTACACCTTC. Translating gives CAIQVTGTNYGYTF.

The chain carries TRBV29-1 and TRBJ1-2; 8 nucleotides align to TRBD1. After removal of 5 bases from V and 4 bases from J, the junction contained 0 bases not matched to a gene. CDR3 size: 11 residues. In germline, CDR1 is SQVTM, CDR2 ANQGSEA. The CDR3 loop reads CSVTGGYGYTF. The CDR3 region has the DNA TGCAGCGTTACAGGGGGCTATGGCTACACCTTC.

This rearrangement joins TRBV6-5 to TRBJ2-1, with a possible D match to TRBD1 (6 bases). The CDR3 is 15 residues long. Between the trimmed V and J ends, which lost 4 bases and 5 bases, there was a span of 15 bases. CDR1 MNHEY and CDR2 SVGAGI come from the germline V gene. CDR3 coding DNA: TGTGCCAGCAGTTTTAGGGGGTACTACGACAATGAGCAGTTCTTC. Amino acids: CASSFRGYYDNEQFF.

This sequence joins TRBV4-1 and TRBJ2-1; 10 positions match TRBD2. Germline V CDR1 and CDR2: MGHRA, YSYEKL. This CDR3 is built from 16 residues. Trimming cost V 1 base and J 9 bases; bases outside gene matches: 9. The CDR3 sequence is CASSQVELAGAGEQFF. The CDR3 DNA follows: TGCGCCAGCAGCCAAGTTGAGCTAGCGGGAGCGGGTGAGCAGTTCTTC.

This clone showed up just a few times. The rearrangement uses TRBV5-6 and TRBJ1-2; possible D gene TRBD1, 5 bases. Germline lookup yields CDR1 SGHDT and CDR2 YYEEEE. This CDR3 has 17 residues. Trimming took off 3 bases at V and 2 bases at J, with 20 bases between the two ends. CDR3 nucleotides: TGTGCCAGCAGCTCGGTAGGTCGAGGACACACAAACTATGGCTACACCTTC. It translates to CASSSVGRGHTNYGYTF.

The chain combines TRBV4-3 with TRBJ2-1, with TRBD1 matching 9 bases. Germline loops: CDR1 LGHNA, CDR2 YSLEER. With 4 bases clipped from V and 8 bases from J, the junction kept 9 bases outside the gene matches. This CDR3 comprises 15 residues. The CDR3 DNA is TGCGCCAGCAGCCCATGGGACAGGGCGGGAGATGAGCAGTTCTTC. Protein sequence: CASSPWDRAGDEQFF.

This clone turned up a few times. This rearrangement joins TRBV30 to TRBJ1-3; D unresolved. The V gene's germline CDR1 is GTSNPN and CDR2 SVGIG (reference sequence). This CDR3 is 12 amino acids long. Trimming cost V 4 bases and J 0 bases, with 4 bases left between them. In nucleotides, the CDR3 is TGTGCCTGGACAAACTCTGGAAACACCATATATTTT. Residues: CAWTNSGNTIYF.

The chain couples TRBV6-6 to TRBJ1-6, with 7 bases that match TRBD1. CDR1 is MNHNY and CDR2 is SVGAGI in the germline V gene (reference sequence). With V trimmed by 4 bases and J by 7 bases, 1 base remained unmatched. The CDR3 spans 13 residues. CDR3 nucleotide sequence: TGTGCCAGCAGTTGGGACAGAAATTCACCCCTCCACTTT. Encoded protein: CASSWDRNSPLHF.

This sequence joins TRBV6-5 and TRBJ2-1; 7 positions agree with TRBD1. The CDR3 is made up of 14 amino acids. The J segment lost 2 bases and the V segment lost 5 bases, leaving 3 bases of the junction unmatched. Germline-derived CDR1 and CDR2 are MNHEY and SVGAGI. The CDR3 DNA follows: TGTGCCAGCAGTGCCGGGACAGCCTACAATGAGCAGTTCTTC. Its protein product is CASSAGTAYNEQFF.

The chain recombines TRBV7-9 with TRBJ1-5, with D uncertain. From germline, CDR1 is SEHNR and CDR2 FQNEAQ (reference sequence). The CDR3 is 17 amino acids. Trimming pared 0 bases from V and 5 bases from J, leaving 17 bases between. CDR3 loop: CASSLALTRQEDQPQHF. Written as DNA, the CDR3 is TGTGCCAGCAGCTTAGCCCTTACGCGGCAGGAGGATCAGCCCCAGCATTTT.

The rearrangement links TRBV6-6 to TRBJ2-5; D is unclear. This CDR3 region has 11 residues. The germline V gene encodes CDR1 MNHNY and CDR2 SVGAGI (reference sequence). Trimming took 6 bases from V and 1 from J, leaving 3 bases between them. The chain's CDR3 is CASSIQETQYF. The CDR3 bases are TGTGCCAGCAGCATCCAAGAGACCCAGTACTTC.

The V call is TRBV10-2, the J call TRBJ2-6, with 11 bases that match TRBD1. The V and J ends lost 6 bases and 1 base, in that order; junction bases with no gene match: 2. This CDR3 comprises 16 residues. Germline values: CDR1 WSHSY, CDR2 SAAADI. The CDR3 DNA reads TGCGCCAGCAGAGGGACAGGGGGATCTGGGGCCAACGTCCTGACTTTC. Translating it yields CASRGTGGSGANVLTF.

This sequence joins TRBV19 and TRBJ2-7, with TRBD1 matching 7 bases. CDR3 length equals 13 residues. Germline V CDR1 and CDR2: LNHDA, SQIVND (reference sequence). With 4 bases clipped from V and 4 bases from J, the junction kept 4 bases outside the gene matches. CDR3 sequence: CASSNQGDYEQYF. CDR3 coding DNA: TGTGCCAGTAGTAACCAGGGGGATTACGAGCAGTACTTC.